This TCR beta chain was documented in a study of shared clonotypes between healthy human individuals. Germline values: CDR1 SNHLY, CDR2 FYNNEI. This CDR3 is built from 16 residues. J gave up 3 bases and V 5 bases, and 9 bases lay outside the gene matches. As originally analysed: ImmunoSEQ yielded junction-only sequences lacking quality scores, so filtering differed. The repertoire was sequenced with immunoSEQ multiplex PCR; TCRdb's copy has only in-frame clones and lacks some. D and trimming were read from the DNA, whereas the V and J calls and clone size are those reported in that table. The profile covers about 380,000 clones, with around 96% appearing a single time and more than 0.3% taken by the ten largest.

The TCR sequence derives from a man aged 30 to 39 in good health. Sequencing was carried out using memory CD8+ T cells sorted from blood. Subset specified: CD45RO+ cells pooled with CCR7-negative TemRA cells. J is TRBJ2-7 and V is TRBV2, with 11 bases identical to TRBD2. The CDR3 protein is CASSLQGLADNYEQYF. The CDR3 DNA sequence: TGTGCCAGCAGTCTACAGGGACTAGCGGATAACTACGAGCAGTACTTC.